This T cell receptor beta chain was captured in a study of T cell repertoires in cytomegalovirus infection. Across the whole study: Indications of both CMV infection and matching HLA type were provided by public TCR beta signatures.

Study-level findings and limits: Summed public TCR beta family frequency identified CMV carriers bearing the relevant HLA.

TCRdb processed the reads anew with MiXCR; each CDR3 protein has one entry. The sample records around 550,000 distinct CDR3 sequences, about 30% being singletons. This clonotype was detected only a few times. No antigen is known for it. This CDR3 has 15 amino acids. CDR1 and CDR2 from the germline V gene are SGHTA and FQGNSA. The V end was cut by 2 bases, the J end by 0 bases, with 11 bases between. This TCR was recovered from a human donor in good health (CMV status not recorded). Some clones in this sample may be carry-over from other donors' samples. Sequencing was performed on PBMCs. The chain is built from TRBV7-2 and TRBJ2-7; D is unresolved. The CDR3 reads CASSLISGSSYEQYF. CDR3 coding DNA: TGTGCCAGCAGCTTAATATCCGGTAGCTCCTACGAGCAGTACTTC.